The 8 T cell receptor beta chains below come from one sample, sequenced in a study of Tregs in tolerant kidney transplant recipients. Assay used: immunoSEQ multiplex PCR; TCRdb lists only in-frame clones, some missing. The sample has about 77,000 clones; more than 95% are singletons. The sample in question was CD4+ T cells from blood, obtained before the transplant. The receptors come from a human donor who received a combined kidney and bone marrow transplant.

This chain uses TRBV29-1 with TRBJ2-5; 9 bases map to TRBD1. Losses at the gene ends were 1 base for V and 5 bases for J; bases not matched to a gene: 5. The CDR3 length is 14 residues. Germline V gene sequence: CDR1 SQVTM, CDR2 ANQGSEA. The CDR3 DNA reads as TGCAGCGTTGAAGGGGGGACAGGGACGGAGACCCAGTACTTC. This gives the protein CSVEGGTGTETQYF.

The chain is built from TRBV10-3 and TRBJ1-6; 8 bases match TRBD1. This CDR3 is built from 15 residues. V was pared by 6 bases and J by 7 bases, with 8 bases of the junction left unmatched. Germline-derived CDR1 and CDR2 are ENHRY and SYGVKD. CDR3 loop: CAISDAGQGNSPLHF. As DNA, the CDR3 is TGTGCCATCAGCGACGCCGGACAGGGCAATTCACCCCTCCACTTT.

The chain has TRBV6-6 and TRBJ1-4; the match to TRBD1 covers 9 bases. Germline loops: CDR1 MNHNY, CDR2 SVGAGI (reference sequence). Germline trimming cut 6 bases from V and 8 bases from J; bases unmatched to any gene: 10. This CDR3 region has 15 residues. This CDR3 reads CASRIQGAKREKLFF. The CDR3 region has the DNA TGTGCCAGCAGGATACAGGGGGCTAAGAGGGAAAAACTGTTTTTT.

The chain has TRBV11-3 and TRBJ2-7, with 10 positions matching TRBD1. From germline, CDR1 is SGHNT and CDR2 YENEEA. The J segment lost 6 bases and the V segment lost 4 bases, leaving 9 bases of the junction unmatched. CDR3 length equals 15 residues. The CDR3 coding sequence is TGTGCCAGCAGCTCATCCGGGACAGGGGTTATCGAGCAGTACTTC. This encodes CASSSSGTGVIEQYF.

This clone was observed once. The chain uses TRBV9 and TRBJ2-7; D perhaps matches TRBD2 (6 bases). V was cut by 1 base and J by 3 bases, with 11 bases left in between. CDR1 is SGDLS, CDR2 YYNGEE, per germline. This CDR3 contains 14 residues. The DNA for the CDR3 is TGTGCCAGCAGCGTAACTAGCTCACACTACGAGCAGTACTTC. Translated: CASSVTSSHYEQYF.

The chain links TRBV27 to TRBJ1-1; TRBD1 matches at 7 bases. Germline lookup yields CDR1 MNHEY and CDR2 SMNVEV (reference sequence). There are 15 residues in the CDR3. J lost 3 bases, V lost 6 bases, and 10 bases had no gene match. For the CDR3, the DNA is TGTGCCAGCAGACGAATAGGGGGCTGGGACACTGAAGCTTTCTTT. Its protein is CASRRIGGWDTEAFF.

The CDR3 coding sequence is TGTGCCAGCACACCGCAACTCTTCTCCGAGCAGTACTTC. Protein: CASTPQLFSEQYF. This sequence joins TRBV7-2 and TRBJ2-7, with D unresolved. V was clipped by 7 bases and J by 6 bases, with 16 bases between them. The CDR3 has 13 residues. In germline, CDR1 is SGHTA, CDR2 FQGNSA.

The genes are TRBV7-3 and TRBJ1-1; no clear D gene. Germline V CDR1 and CDR2: SGHTA, FQGTGA. V was trimmed by 5 bases and J by 3 bases, leaving 13 bases between them. The CDR3 sequence is 14 residues long. CDR3 DNA: TGTGCCAGCAGCCCCCGCCAGGCTTACACTGAAGCTTTCTTT. It encodes CASSPRQAYTEAFF.